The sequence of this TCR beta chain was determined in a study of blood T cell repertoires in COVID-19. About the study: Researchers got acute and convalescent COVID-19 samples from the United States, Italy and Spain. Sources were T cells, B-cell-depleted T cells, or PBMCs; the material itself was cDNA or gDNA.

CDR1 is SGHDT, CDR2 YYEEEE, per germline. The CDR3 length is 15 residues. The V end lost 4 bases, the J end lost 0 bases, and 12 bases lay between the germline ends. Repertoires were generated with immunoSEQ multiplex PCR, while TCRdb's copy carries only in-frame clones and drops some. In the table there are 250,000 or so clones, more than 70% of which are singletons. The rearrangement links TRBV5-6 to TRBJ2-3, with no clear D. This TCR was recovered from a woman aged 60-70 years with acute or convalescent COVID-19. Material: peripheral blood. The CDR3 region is CASSPPRYSTDTQYF. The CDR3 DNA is TGTGCCAGCAGCCCGCCGAGATATAGCACAGATACGCAGTATTTT.